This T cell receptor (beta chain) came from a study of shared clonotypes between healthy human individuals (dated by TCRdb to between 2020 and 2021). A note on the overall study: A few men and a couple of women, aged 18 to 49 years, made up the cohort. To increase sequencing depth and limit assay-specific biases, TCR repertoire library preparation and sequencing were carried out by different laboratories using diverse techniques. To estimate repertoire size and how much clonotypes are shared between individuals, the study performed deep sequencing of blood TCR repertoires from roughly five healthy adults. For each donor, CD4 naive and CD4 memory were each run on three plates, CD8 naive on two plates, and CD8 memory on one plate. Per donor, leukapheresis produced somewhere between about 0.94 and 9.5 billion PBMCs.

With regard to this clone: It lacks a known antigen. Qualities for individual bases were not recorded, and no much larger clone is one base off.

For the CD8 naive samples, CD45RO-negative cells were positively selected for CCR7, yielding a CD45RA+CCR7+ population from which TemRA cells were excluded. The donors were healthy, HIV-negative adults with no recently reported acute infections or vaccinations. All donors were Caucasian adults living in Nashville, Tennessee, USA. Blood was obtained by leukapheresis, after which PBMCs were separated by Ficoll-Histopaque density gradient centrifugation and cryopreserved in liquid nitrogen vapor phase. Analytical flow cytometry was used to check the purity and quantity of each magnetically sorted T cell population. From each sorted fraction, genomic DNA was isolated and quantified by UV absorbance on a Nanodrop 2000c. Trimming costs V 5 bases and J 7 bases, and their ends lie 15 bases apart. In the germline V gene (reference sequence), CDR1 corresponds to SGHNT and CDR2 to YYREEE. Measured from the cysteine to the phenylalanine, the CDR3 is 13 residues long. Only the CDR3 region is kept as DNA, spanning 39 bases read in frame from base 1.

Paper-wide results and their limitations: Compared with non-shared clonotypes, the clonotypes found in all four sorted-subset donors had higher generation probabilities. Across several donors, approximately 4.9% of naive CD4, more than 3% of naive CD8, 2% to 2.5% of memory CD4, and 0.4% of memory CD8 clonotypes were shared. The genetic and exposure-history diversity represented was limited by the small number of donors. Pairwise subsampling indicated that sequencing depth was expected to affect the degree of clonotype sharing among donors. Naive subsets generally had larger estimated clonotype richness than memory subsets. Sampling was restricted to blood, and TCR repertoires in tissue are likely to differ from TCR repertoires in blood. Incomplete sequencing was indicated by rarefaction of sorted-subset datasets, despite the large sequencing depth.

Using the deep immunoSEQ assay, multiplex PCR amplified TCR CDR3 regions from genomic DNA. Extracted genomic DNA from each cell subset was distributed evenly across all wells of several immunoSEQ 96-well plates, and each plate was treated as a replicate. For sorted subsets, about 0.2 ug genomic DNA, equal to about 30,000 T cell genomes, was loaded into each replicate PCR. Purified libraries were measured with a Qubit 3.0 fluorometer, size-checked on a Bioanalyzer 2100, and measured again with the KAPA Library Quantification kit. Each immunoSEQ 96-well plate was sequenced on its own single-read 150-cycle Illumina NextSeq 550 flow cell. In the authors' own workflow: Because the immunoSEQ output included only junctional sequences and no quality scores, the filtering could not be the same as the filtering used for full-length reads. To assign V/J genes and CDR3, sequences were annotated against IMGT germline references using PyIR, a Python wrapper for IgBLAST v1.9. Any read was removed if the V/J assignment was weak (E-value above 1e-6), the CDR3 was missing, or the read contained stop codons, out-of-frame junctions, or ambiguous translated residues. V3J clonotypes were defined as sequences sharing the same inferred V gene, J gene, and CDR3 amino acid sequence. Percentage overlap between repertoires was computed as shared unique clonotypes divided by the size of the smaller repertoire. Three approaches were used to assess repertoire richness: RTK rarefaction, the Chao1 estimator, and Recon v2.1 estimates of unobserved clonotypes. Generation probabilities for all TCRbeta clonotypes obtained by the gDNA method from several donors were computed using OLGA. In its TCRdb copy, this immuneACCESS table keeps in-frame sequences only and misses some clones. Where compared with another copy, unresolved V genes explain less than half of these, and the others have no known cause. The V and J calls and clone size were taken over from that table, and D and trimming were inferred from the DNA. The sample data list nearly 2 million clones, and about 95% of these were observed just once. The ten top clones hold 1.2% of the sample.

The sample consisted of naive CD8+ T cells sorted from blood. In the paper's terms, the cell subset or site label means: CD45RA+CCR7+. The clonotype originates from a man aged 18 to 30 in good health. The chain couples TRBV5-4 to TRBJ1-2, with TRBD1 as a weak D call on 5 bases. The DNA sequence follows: TGTGCCAGCAGAACGGCGGGGGGAGCTGGCTACACCTTC. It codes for CASRTAGGAGYTF.